This T cell receptor (beta chain) was obtained from a study of T-cell reconstitution after alpha-beta-depleted transplantation in children (dated by TCRdb to the mid-2010s). Concerning the study at large: Using TCR repertoire profiling, the study followed T-cell immune reconstitution in a quantitative way in children after TCRalphabeta/CD19-depleted allogeneic hematopoietic cell transplantation.

V is pruned by 2 bases and J by 7 bases, leaving 4 bases of the junction without a gene match. Including cysteine and phenylalanine, the CDR3 has 14 amino acids. Left in the record is the CDR3 DNA by itself, 42 bases read in frame from the first base. The treatment or condition label, as the study defines it: allogeneic hematopoietic cell transplantation with graft depleted of TCRalphabeta T cells and CD19 B cells. The children who served as transplant recipients had been given grafts of TCRalphabeta/CD19-depleted allogeneic hematopoietic cells. What the research found in general, with its limitations: In some patients, the high TCRbeta diversity seen at day 60 was put down to recipient T cells and intrathymic progenitors that had survived conditioning. The apparently early alphabetaT-cell count recovery about two months after transplant was reportedly dependent on only several hundred rapidly expanded clones derived from non-depleted graft cells. Over the following months the frequencies of hyperexpanded clones went down, and after one year T-cell counts and TCRbeta diversity were mostly credited to newly produced T cells.

The receptor library was made with PCR. Instrument used: Illumina HiSeq 2500. To normalize quantification of the TCRbeta repertoire, the TCR libraries were built with molecular barcoding that relied on unique molecular identifiers. TCRdb applied fastp at Q25 and MiXCR to the public reads, then kept only in-frame beta chains. Each entry merges the rows of one CDR3 protein and shows their most common DNA and genes. This sample is represented by around 270,000 distinct CDR3 sequences; around a tenth of them were singletons. Together, the top ten hold over 6% of the sample. This clonotype was seen many times. This clone's antigen is unknown. Per-base quality was not reported, and no clone a single base away is much larger than it.

The sequence links TRBV12-3 or TRBV12-4 to TRBJ2-5; 10 bases in the middle match TRBD2. The material sequenced was PBMCs, taken before TCRalphabeta/CD19-depleted stem cell transplant. The clonotype comes from a boy in the first two years of life with acute myeloid leukemia, due to receive a stem cell transplant. The DNA sequence reads TGTGCCAGCAGTTTAAATAGCGGGGGGAGGACCCAGTACTTC. The translation is CASSLNSGGRTQYF.